The entry below gives a single TCR beta chain sequence along with its context. This entry comes from a study of Ad26.COV2.S vaccination and SARS-CoV-2 variants. The CDR3 covers 13 residues. Trimming stripped 2 bases from V and 2 bases from J, with 7 bases between. From germline, CDR1 is KGHSH and CDR2 LQKENI. Treatment of the sample: 15 to 20 received Ad26.COV2.S at low or high dose, single or two shots; about 5 received placebo; per-sample allocation not given. Specimen acquisition occurred on day 63 following the initial vaccine or placebo injection. TCRdb's table, derived via immunoSEQ multiplex PCR, lists solely in-frame clones and lacks some. The table lists roughly 300,000 clones, more than 85% of them singletons.

The sequence was collected from a person between 18 and 60 years old who received the Ad26.COV2.S COVID-19 vaccine or a placebo. This chain connects TRBV18 to TRBJ2-7; no reliable D call. This material consisted of peripheral blood, taken in a trial of Ad26.COV2.S vaccine versus placebo. The CDR3 here is CASSPGYTYEQYF. The CDR3 bases are TGTGCCAGCTCACCAGGTTATACCTACGAGCAGTACTTC.